These T cell receptor beta chains were read from a single sample in a study of spatial heterogeneity in lung cancer. From the 5' RACE reads, TCRdb called clonotypes with MiXCR, one entry per CDR3 protein. The data contain about 2,000 distinct CDR3 sequences, 10% to 15% of them singletons. The sample in question was normal lung tissue next to the tumor, obtained at surgery. Source of these receptors: a male donor with early-stage non-small cell lung cancer. Each CDR3 is given with its conserved first and last residue. D genes are given only for firm matches. The size entry gives once, few, many, or a class for an expanded clone.

j_call v_call d_call clone_size cdr3_nt cdr3_aa
TRBJ2-3 TRBV7-9 TRBD2 medium-sized TGTGCCAGCAGCTTAGGGGCTAGCGGGAGTCGCACAGATACGCAGTATTTT CASSLGASGSRTDTQYF
TRBJ1-1 TRBV6-6 NA medium-sized TGTGCCAGCAGTTACTCGGAGGACTTGAACACTGAAGCTTTCTTT CASSYSEDLNTEAFF
TRBJ1-1 TRBV5-6 NA medium-sized TGTGCCAGCAGACGGAGGGGGGCTCATGACACTGAAGCTTTCTTT CASRRRGAHDTEAFF
TRBJ2-2 TRBV7-9 NA medium-sized TGTGCCAGCAGCCCCCGTATAGGATCCGGGGAGCTGTTTTTT CASSPRIGSGELFF
TRBJ2-4 TRBV5-8 NA many TGTGCCATCCCAGAGAGGGGCCTTAAAAACATTCAGTACTTC CAIPERGLKNIQYF
TRBJ2-6 TRBV28 NA medium-sized TGTGCCAGCAGTTCAAAGAGTGGGGCCAACGTCCTGACTTTC CASSSKSGANVLTF
TRBJ1-4 TRBV27 NA medium-sized TGTGCCAGCAGTTTATTCGGGGGTTGGGAGGGCGAAAAACTGTTTTTT CASSLFGGWEGEKLFF
TRBJ2-3 TRBV7-9 NA medium-sized TGTGCCAGCAGCCCAGATGCTCGACGGCTGACTAGCACAGATACGCAGTATTTT CASSPDARRLTSTDTQYF
TRBJ2-1 TRBV3-1 NA medium-sized TGTGCCAGCAGGACTAGTGGCAATGAGCAGTTCTTC CASRTSGNEQFF
TRBJ2-1 TRBV20-1 TRBD1 medium-sized TGCAGTGCTAGAGCCCGGGCCGGGACAGGGAGAAATGAGCAGTTCTTC CSARARAGTGRNEQFF